The 9 T cell receptor beta chains given below trace back to one sample, sequenced in a study of blood T cell repertoires in COVID-19. Profiling relied on immunoSEQ multiplex PCR, and the TCRdb table lists in-frame clones only, not all of them. This table holds 210,000 or so clones, under 85% found once. The sample consisted of peripheral blood. The receptor set was obtained from a woman over 75 with COVID-19, enrolled during active disease.

The chain has TRBV28 and TRBJ2-7; 9 positions agree with TRBD2. This CDR3 has 13 amino acids. Trimming took 8 bases from V and 1 from J; bases not matched to a gene: 3. Germline lookup yields CDR1 MDHEN and CDR2 SYDVKM. The CDR3 DNA is TGTGCCAGCCTAGCGGGATTGTCCTACGAGCAGTACTTC. The encoded protein is CASLAGLSYEQYF.

This chain uses TRBV5-1 with TRBJ1-1; D not certain. This CDR3 has 13 residues. Germline CDR1 is SGHRS and CDR2 is YFSETQ. V lost 1 base and J lost 2, with 6 bases in between. As DNA, the CDR3 is TGCGCCAGCAGCTTGATCCCTAACACTGAAGCTTTCTTT. Its protein product is CASSLIPNTEAFF.

The J gene is TRBJ1-2, the V gene TRBV18; TRBD1 matches 9 bases. The germline V gene has CDR1 KGHSH and CDR2 LQKENI. This CDR3 is built from 14 residues. V shed 6 bases, J shed 6 bases, and the junction held 8 bases outside the gene matches. The CDR3: CASSPGTGMDGYTF. In DNA form, the CDR3 reads TGTGCCAGCTCTCCCGGGACAGGGATGGATGGCTACACCTTC. The full variable domain, with the rest looked up from reference TRBV18 and TRBJ1-2, is NAGVMQNPRHLVRRRGQEARLRCSPMKGHSHVYWYRQLPEEGLKFMVYLQKENIIDESGMPKERFSAEFPKEGPSILRIQQVVRGDSAAYFCASSPGTGMDGYTFGSGTRLTVV.

The chain links TRBV20-1 to TRBJ2-5, with unresolved D. V gave up 3 bases and J gave up 4 bases, with 9 bases separating them. The CDR3 sequence is 12 residues long. Germline V gene lookup returns CDR1 DFQATT and CDR2 SNEGSKA (reference sequence). This CDR3 reads CSASLYGETQYF. CDR3 DNA: TGCAGTGCTAGTCTATATGGAGAGACCCAGTACTTC.

CDR3: CASSTGQGRYYGYTF. CDR3 coding DNA: TGCGCCAGCAGCACCGGACAGGGACGTTACTATGGCTACACCTTC. The chain couples TRBV5-1 to TRBJ1-2; TRBD1 matches 8 bases. The CDR3 totals 15 residues. J lost 3 bases, V lost 4 bases, and 8 bases had no gene match. The germline gives CDR1 SGHRS, CDR2 YFSETQ.

Here the CDR3 reads CASSGPETQYF. CDR3 coding DNA: TGTGCCAGCAGCGGGCCAGAGACCCAGTACTTC. This chain connects TRBV5-4 to TRBJ2-5; D not certain. The CDR3 is made up of 11 amino acids. With 4 bases removed from V and 4 bases from J, the gap between germline ends came to 5 bases. The germline CDR1 and CDR2 sequences are SGHNT and YYREEE (reference sequence).

Turning to this clone: Mismatch with germline at one junction end may stem from a read error. The chain employs TRBV7-7 and TRBJ2-3; TRBD2 aligns across 10 bases. Germline V CDR1 and CDR2: SSHAT, FNYEAQ (reference sequence). The CDR3 runs to 16 residues. CDR3 sequence: CASSSQLAGSGDTQYF. In DNA form, the CDR3 reads TGTGCTAGCAGCTCCCAACTAGCGGGGTCGGGAGATACGCAGTATTTT.

The table lists this clone with many counts. This chain links TRBV19 with TRBJ2-2, with 7 bases aligning to TRBD2. The J segment lost 9 bases and the V segment lost 2 bases, leaving 18 bases of the junction unmatched. Germline V lookup: CDR1 LNHDA, CDR2 SQIVND (reference sequence). This CDR3 spans 18 amino acids. CDR3 protein: CASSIRPWASGGRRELFF. CDR3 sequence (DNA): TGTGCCAGTAGTATACGACCCTGGGCTAGCGGAGGCCGGAGGGAGCTGTTTTTT. Filled out from reference TRBV19 and TRBJ2-2, the complete variable domain reads DGGITQSPKYLFRKEGQNVTLSCEQNLNHDAMYWYRQDPGQGLRLIYYSQIVNDFQKGDIAEGYSVSREKKESFPLTVTSAQKNPTAFYLCASSIRPWASGGRRELFFGEGSRLTVL.

Comments on this clone: At one end the junction does not follow the germline gene, possibly because of a read error. Other nucleotide sequences in the sample specify the same CDR3. The chain combines TRBV28 with TRBJ2-3; TRBD1 matches at 9 bases. CDR1 is MDHEN, CDR2 SYDVKM, per germline. This CDR3 region has 13 residues. CDR3 residues: CASGQGSTDTQYF. The CDR3 DNA is TGTGCCAGCGGACAGGGGAGCACAGATACACAGTATTTT. The full variable domain, in which reference TRBV28 and TRBJ2-3 provide the parts outside the CDR3, is DVKVTQSSRYLVKRTGEKVFLECVQDMDHENMFWYRQDPGLGLRLIYFSYDVKMKEKGDIPEGYSVSREKKERFSLILESASTNQTSMYLCASGQGSTDTQYFGPGTRLTVL.